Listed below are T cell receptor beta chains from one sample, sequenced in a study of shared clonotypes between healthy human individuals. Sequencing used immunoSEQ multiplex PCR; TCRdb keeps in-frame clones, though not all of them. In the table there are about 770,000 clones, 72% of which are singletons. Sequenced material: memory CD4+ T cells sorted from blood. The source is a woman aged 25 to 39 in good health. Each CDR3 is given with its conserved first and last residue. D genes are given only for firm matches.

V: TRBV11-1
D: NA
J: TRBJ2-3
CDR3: CASSGTYTDTQYF

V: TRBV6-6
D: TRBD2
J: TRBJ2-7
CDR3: CASSGREINEQYF

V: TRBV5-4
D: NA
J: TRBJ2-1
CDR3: CASSPIDSGNEQFF

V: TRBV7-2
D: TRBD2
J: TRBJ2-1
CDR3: CASSPYSGSVSYNEQFF

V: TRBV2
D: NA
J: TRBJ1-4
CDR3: CASSVIPATNEKLFF

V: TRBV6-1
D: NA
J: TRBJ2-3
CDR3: CASSDHRAITDTQYF

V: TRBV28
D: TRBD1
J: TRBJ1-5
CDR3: CASNSQGARIGPQHF

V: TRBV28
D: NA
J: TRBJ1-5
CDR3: CATGGHVSNQPQHF

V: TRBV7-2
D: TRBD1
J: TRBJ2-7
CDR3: CASSPGQGAVHEQYF

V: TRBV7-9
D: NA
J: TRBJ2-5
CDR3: CASSPRGFEETQYF

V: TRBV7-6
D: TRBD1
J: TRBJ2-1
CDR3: CASSRQGSIYNEQFF

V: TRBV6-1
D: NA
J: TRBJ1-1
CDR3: CASSRTIDTEAFF

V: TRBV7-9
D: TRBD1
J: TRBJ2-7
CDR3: CASTLKRQGASEQYF

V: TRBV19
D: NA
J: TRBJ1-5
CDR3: CASKIEGQPQHF

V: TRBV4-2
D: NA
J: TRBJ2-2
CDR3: CASSQEGTPLGGELFF

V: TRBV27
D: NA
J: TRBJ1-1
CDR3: CASSLRRGTEAFF

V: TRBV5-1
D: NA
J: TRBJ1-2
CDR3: CASSLQENYGYTF

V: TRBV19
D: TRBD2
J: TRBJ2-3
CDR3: CASSSTGTRGTQYF

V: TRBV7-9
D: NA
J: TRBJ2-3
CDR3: CASSLEDGTNTQYF

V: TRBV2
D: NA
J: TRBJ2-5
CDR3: CASSEGEYQETQYF

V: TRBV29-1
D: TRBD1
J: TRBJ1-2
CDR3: CSVGTGGYGYTF

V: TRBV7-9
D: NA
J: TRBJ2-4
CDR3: CASSLAREKNIQYF